A single sample is the source of the 32 T cell receptor beta chains below, sequenced in a study of shared clonotypes between healthy human individuals. Sequenced by immunoSEQ multiplex PCR; TCRdb stores in-frame clones only, minus some. The sample consists of about 1.1 million clones, 70% to 80% of them appearing once. Sequenced sample: memory CD4+ T cells from PBMCs. The subset is: CD45RA-negative fraction. These receptors originate from a man younger than 30 in good health. Some clones in this sample may be carry-over from other donors' samples.

The V call is TRBV6-1, the J call TRBJ1-1; the D gene is possibly TRBD1 (6 bases). Germline V gene lookup returns CDR1 MNHNS and CDR2 SASEGT. V lost 4 bases to trimming and J lost 1 base, with 13 bases between them. This CDR3 comprises 15 residues. CDR3 sequence (DNA): TGTGCCAGCAGTGGAGGACAGATCACGAACACTGAAGCTTTCTTT. It is translated as CASSGGQITNTEAFF.

The sample holds a few counts of this clone. CDR3: CARRNTRGPNTEAFF. The CDR3 DNA reads as TGTGCCAGACGTAATACCCGGGGACCAAACACTGAAGCTTTCTTT. The chain recombines TRBV2 with TRBJ1-1; possibly TRBD1 for D (5 bases). Germline V gene data show CDR1 as SNHLY and CDR2 as FYNNEI. The CDR3 has 15 residues. The V gene lost 9 bases and the J gene lost 2 bases, with 19 bases spanning the gap.

The rearrangement uses TRBV2 and TRBJ2-5; 12 nucleotides line up with TRBD2. CDR1 and CDR2 from the germline V gene are SNHLY and FYNNEI. The CDR3 contains 14 residues. Trimming took 6 bases from V and 2 from J; bases not matched to a gene: 1. DNA for the CDR3: TGTGCCAGCAGAGGGACTAGCGGGCAAGAGACCCAGTACTTC. Protein product: CASRGTSGQETQYF.

The V gene is TRBV30, the J gene TRBJ2-5; 11 nucleotides line up with TRBD1. Germline-derived CDR1 and CDR2 are GTSNPN and SVGIG (reference sequence). The V and J ends lost 3 bases and 7 bases, in that order; junction bases with no gene match: 4. The CDR3 extends over 13 amino acids. The CDR3 reads CAWRGTGGGTQYF. The CDR3 coding sequence is TGTGCCTGGAGAGGGACAGGGGGGGGGACCCAGTACTTC.

The J gene is TRBJ2-7, the V gene TRBV7-6; D gene uncertain. Between the trimmed V and J ends, which lost 5 bases and 0 bases, there was a span of 17 bases. The CDR3 is 16 amino acids. In germline, CDR1 is SGHVS, CDR2 FNYEAQ. CDR3 sequence (DNA): TGTGCCAGCAGCAAGGAAGTTGGCGTGTCCTCCTACGAGCAGTACTTC. Protein product: CASSKEVGVSSYEQYF.

With respect to this clone: Other DNA sequences in the same sample also yield this CDR3. The chain joins TRBV19 to TRBJ2-7, with D tentatively TRBD1 (5 bases). The CDR3 spans 13 residues. V dropped 3 bases and J dropped 3 bases, with 9 bases sitting between them. The germline V gene has CDR1 LNHDA and CDR2 SQIVND (reference sequence). This CDR3 is CASSIRQGYEQYF. In DNA form, the CDR3 reads TGTGCCAGTAGTATTAGGCAGGGCTACGAGCAGTACTTC.

The V call is TRBV19, the J call TRBJ2-1, with a possible D match to TRBD1 (6 bases). CDR3 size: 15 residues. Looked up from germline, CDR1 is LNHDA and CDR2 is SQIVND (reference sequence). Trimming took 6 bases from V and 4 from J, leaving 16 bases between them. The CDR3 nucleotides read TGTGCCAGTAGCATCGGAGCAGGGGTTTACAATGAGCAGTTCTTC. It translates to CASSIGAGVYNEQFF.

The chain carries TRBV15 and TRBJ2-5, with 12 bases identical to TRBD1. Trimming cost V 6 bases and J 5 bases; bases outside gene matches: 7. The germline V gene has CDR1 LNHNV and CDR2 YYDKDF (reference sequence). The CDR3 spans 15 residues. CDR3 in amino acids: CATRSGTGGGETQYF. The CDR3 nucleotides read TGTGCCACCAGGTCCGGGACAGGGGGCGGCGAGACCCAGTACTTC. Drawing the rest from reference TRBV15 and TRBJ2-5, the complete variable domain is DAMVIQNPRYQVTQFGKPVTLSCSQTLNHNVMYWYQQKSSQAPKLLFHYYDKDFNNEADTPDNFQSRRPNTSFCFLDIRSPGLGDTAMYLCATRSGTGGGETQYFGPGTRLLVL.

As for this clone: Different DNA sequences within this sample yield the same CDR3. This chain links TRBV18 with TRBJ2-5, with D hard to call. Germline assignment: CDR1 KGHSH and CDR2 LQKENI. V was shortened by 4 bases and J by 4 bases, with 7 bases between the two germline ends. The CDR3 is 12 amino acids. DNA of the CDR3: TGTGCCAGCTCACTCCTAAGAGAGACCCAGTACTTC. Translation gives CASSLLRETQYF.

This clone showed up just a few times. It may be a read error: a sequence one base away is much more abundant. The chain joins TRBV6-1 to TRBJ1-1, with D possibly being TRBD1 (6 bases). The CDR3 sequence is 13 residues long. The germline V gene encodes CDR1 MNHNS and CDR2 SASEGT. DNA for the CDR3: TGTGCCAGCAGTGTTGAGGGACACACTGAAGCTCTCTTT. As protein: CASSVEGHTEALF.

This clone was counted between two and nine times. Other DNA sequences of this sample code for an identical CDR3. The chain couples TRBV5-1 to TRBJ1-1; 7 nucleotides agree with TRBD1. CDR1 and CDR2 from the germline V gene are SGHRS and YFSETQ. This CDR3 contains 14 residues. The J segment lost 4 bases and the V segment lost 0 bases, leaving 3 bases of the junction unmatched. The chain's CDR3 is CASSLGQGGTEAFF. The DNA of the CDR3 is TGCGCCAGCAGCTTGGGGCAGGGGGGCACTGAAGCTTTCTTT.

The chain has TRBV29-1 and TRBJ1-2, with a weak D call TRBD1 (6 bases). From germline, CDR1 is SQVTM and CDR2 ANQGSEA. The CDR3 extends over 12 amino acids. V shed 3 bases and J shed 6 bases, with 11 bases lying between them. The chain's CDR3 is CSVDSRGHGYTF. CDR3 nucleotide sequence: TGCAGCGTTGACAGCCGGGGGCATGGCTACACCTTC.

This clone came up a few times. The chain joins TRBV4-1 to TRBJ1-5, with D perhaps TRBD1 (5 bases). CDR1 is MGHRA, CDR2 YSYEKL, per germline. Trimming took 0 bases from V and 2 from J, leaving 14 bases between them. This CDR3 has 17 amino acids. CDR3 residues: CASSQDWGSLGNQPQHF. CDR3 DNA sequence: TGCGCCAGCAGCCAAGATTGGGGCAGCCTGGGCAATCAGCCCCAGCATTTT.

The rearrangement links TRBV28 to TRBJ2-7; TRBD1 is a possible D gene (6 bases). The CDR3 has 15 residues. The germline gives CDR1 MDHEN, CDR2 SYDVKM. V was trimmed by 6 bases and J by 1 base, leaving 16 bases between them. The DNA of the CDR3 is TGTGCCAGCAGACCCACCGGGACACCGTCCTACGAGCAGTACTTC. Its translation is CASRPTGTPSYEQYF. The full variable domain, in which reference TRBV28 and TRBJ2-7 provide the parts outside the CDR3, is DVKVTQSSRYLVKRTGEKVFLECVQDMDHENMFWYRQDPGLGLRLIYFSYDVKMKEKGDIPEGYSVSREKKERFSLILESASTNQTSMYLCASRPTGTPSYEQYFGPGTRLTVT.

The genes are TRBV6-1 and TRBJ2-7; unclear D gene. This CDR3 has 13 residues. CDR1 and CDR2 from the germline V gene are MNHNS and SASEGT. Trimming cost V 7 bases and J 0 bases, with 10 bases left between them. The CDR3 nucleotides are TGTGCCAGCACGCGGCCGAGCTCCTACGAGCAGTACTTC. This sequence encodes CASTRPSSYEQYF.

The rearrangement uses TRBV18 and TRBJ2-1; D might be TRBD2 (6 bases). Trimming took off 3 bases at V and 5 bases at J, with 11 bases between the two ends. The CDR3 totals 14 residues. Germline-derived CDR1 and CDR2 are KGHSH and LQKENI. CDR3 nucleotides: TGTGCCAGCTCACCCCGACTAGACGACAATGAGCAGTTCTTC. It codes for CASSPRLDDNEQFF. The full variable domain, in which reference TRBV18 and TRBJ2-1 provide the parts outside the CDR3, is NAGVMQNPRHLVRRRGQEARLRCSPMKGHSHVYWYRQLPEEGLKFMVYLQKENIIDESGMPKERFSAEFPKEGPSILRIQQVVRGDSAAYFCASSPRLDDNEQFFGPGTRLTVL.

To note about this clone: In the same sample, other DNA sequences code for this CDR3. The rearrangement uses TRBV5-1 and TRBJ2-1, with TRBD1 as a possible D gene (5 bases). The V gene lost 2 bases and the J gene lost 1 base, with 13 bases spanning the gap. In germline, CDR1 is SGHRS, CDR2 YFSETQ. CDR3 length: 16 amino acids. CDR3 sequence: CASSFDGQGSYNEQFF. The CDR3 nucleotides are TGCGCCAGCAGCTTCGACGGGCAGGGTTCCTACAATGAGCAGTTCTTC.

On this clone: Other nucleotide sequences from this sample produce the same CDR3. The chain is built from TRBV5-1 and TRBJ2-3; D is unclear. The V end was cut by 1 base, the J end by 6 bases, with 6 bases between. This CDR3 contains 12 residues. Per germline, CDR1 SGHRS and CDR2 YFSETQ. The CDR3 nucleotides are TGCGCCAGCAGCTTGACGTTGGATACGCAGTATTTT. Translated: CASSLTLDTQYF.

The chain recombines TRBV27 with TRBJ2-2; 11 bases are a match to TRBD2. The CDR3 extends over 16 amino acids. CDR1 is MNHEY and CDR2 is SMNVEV in the germline V gene (reference sequence). Germline trimming cut 5 bases from V and 6 bases from J; bases unmatched to any gene: 8. The CDR3 DNA follows: TGTGCCAGCAGTCTACAGGGGGGACTAGCGGCCGGGGAGCTGTTTTTT. It translates to CASSLQGGLAAGELFF.

V gene TRBV7-3 combines with J gene TRBJ2-6; 7 nucleotides align to TRBD1. Germline V CDR1 and CDR2: SGHTA, FQGTGA. This CDR3 has 16 residues. J was trimmed by 4 bases and V by 3 bases; bases with no gene match: 6. CDR3 loop: CASSFHRGPGANVLTF. CDR3 nucleotide sequence: TGTGCCAGCAGCTTCCACAGGGGCCCCGGGGCCAACGTCCTGACTTTC.

The V call is TRBV14, the J call TRBJ2-4; D gene ambiguous. CDR3 length: 14 residues. The germline V gene encodes CDR1 SGHDN and CDR2 FVKESK. Trimming took 1 base from V and 8 from J, leaving 12 bases between them. CDR3 bases: TGTGCCAGCAGCCAAGCCGACCCGGGCTACATTCAGTACTTC. It encodes CASSQADPGYIQYF.

This clone was seen only a few times. The V gene is TRBV30, the J gene TRBJ1-2, with D maybe TRBD1 (6 bases). Germline V gene data show CDR1 as GTSNPN and CDR2 as SVGIG (reference sequence). Trimming removed 7 bases from V and 7 bases from J, with 16 bases in between. This CDR3 comprises 12 residues. The chain's CDR3 is CAFGLDSGGYTF. The CDR3 nucleotides read TGTGCCTTCGGACTGGACAGTGGTGGCTACACCTTC. The full variable domain, rest sourced from reference TRBV30 and TRBJ1-2, is SQTIHQWPATLVQPVGSPLSLECTVEGTSNPNLYWYRQAAGRGLQLLFYSVGIGQISSEVPQNLSASRPQDRQFILSSKKLLLSDSGFYLCAFGLDSGGYTFGSGTRLTVV.

The chain is built from TRBV5-4 and TRBJ2-5; D not certain. The CDR3 loop spans 16 amino acids. Germline V gives CDR1 SGHNT, CDR2 YYREEE (reference sequence). Trimming removed 0 bases at V and 2 bases at J, with 14 bases between. Written as DNA, the CDR3 is TGTGCCAGCAGCTTGGGTAATTTGCGGAGTCAAGAGACCCAGTACTTC. Translated: CASSLGNLRSQETQYF.

A remark on this clone: The identical CDR3 is also encoded by other nucleotide sequences in the sample. This chain links TRBV5-1 with TRBJ2-3; 9 nucleotides line up with TRBD1. In germline, CDR1 is SGHRS, CDR2 YFSETQ. V shed 4 bases, J shed 3 bases, and the junction held 3 bases outside the gene matches. This CDR3 is 14 amino acids long. Written as DNA, the CDR3 is TGCGCCAGCAGCCGACAGGGGGGGACAGATACGCAGTATTTT. Encoded protein: CASSRQGGTDTQYF.

The V call is TRBV6-5, the J call TRBJ2-3; D perhaps matches TRBD1 (5 bases). The V and J ends lost 5 bases and 3 bases respectively, with 9 bases between them. CDR3 length equals 13 residues. CDR1 and CDR2 from the germline V gene are MNHEY and SVGAGI. The CDR3 here is CASSGAGTDTQYF. The CDR3 DNA reads as TGTGCCAGCAGTGGGGCTGGGACAGATACGCAGTATTTT.

The sample holds many counts of this clone. J is TRBJ1-6 and V is TRBV6-1; D not resolved. V lost 11 bases and J 0 bases, leaving 11 bases between the germline ends. The CDR3 length is 14 residues. Looked up from germline, CDR1 is MNHNS and CDR2 is SASEGT. CDR3 in DNA: TGTGCCGGCGGACGGAGCTCCTATAATTCACCCCTCCACTTT. This gives the protein CAGGRSSYNSPLHF.

CDR3 amino acids: CASSPIEAGNGYTF. DNA for the CDR3: TGTGCCAGCAGTCCGATCGAGGCAGGGAACGGCTACACCTTC. The chain is built from TRBV6-6 and TRBJ1-2; maybe TRBD1 (5 bases). Trimming stripped 5 bases from V and 8 bases from J, with 18 bases between. CDR1 and CDR2 from the germline V gene are MNHNY and SVGAGI (reference sequence). The CDR3 is made up of 14 amino acids.

There are a few counts of this clone. V is TRBV9 and J is TRBJ1-1; 8 bases map to TRBD1. The germline V gene has CDR1 SGDLS and CDR2 YYNGEE. The J segment lost 5 bases and the V segment lost 3 bases, leaving 9 bases of the junction unmatched. The CDR3 sequence is 15 residues long. This CDR3 is CASSDRRDRRTEAFF. CDR3 DNA: TGTGCCAGCAGCGACCGACGGGACAGGAGGACTGAAGCTTTCTTT.

The V and J genes are TRBV6-5 and TRBJ2-7; 10 bases agree with TRBD2. Germline CDR1 is MNHEY and CDR2 is SVGAGI. This CDR3 comprises 15 residues. Trimming removed 3 bases from V and 3 bases from J; junction bases left unmatched: 5. The CDR3 sequence is CASSYRTSGFYEQYF. The DNA of the CDR3 is TGTGCCAGCAGTTATCGGACTAGCGGATTCTACGAGCAGTACTTC.

This clone was detected a few times. The chain has TRBV6-5 and TRBJ1-2; D remains ambiguous. Trimming shortened V by 3 bases and J by 5 bases, and 10 bases separated the two germline ends. Germline CDR1 MNHEY, CDR2 SVGAGI. This CDR3 spans 13 amino acids. The CDR3 loop reads CASSYDGQYGYTF. The CDR3, as DNA: TGTGCCAGCAGTTATGACGGGCAATATGGCTACACCTTC.

This sequence joins TRBV4-2 and TRBJ2-3; the D gene is possibly TRBD2 (6 bases). Trimming removed 1 base from V and 0 bases from J, with 14 bases in between. Per germline, CDR1 LGHNA and CDR2 YNFKEQ. The CDR3 sequence is 17 residues long. The CDR3 DNA reads as TGTGCCAGCAGCCAAGGTATTAGGGCGGGGAGCACAGATACGCAGTATTTT. It translates to CASSQGIRAGSTDTQYF.

J is TRBJ1-2 and V is TRBV14; TRBD1 aligns across 9 bases. CDR3 length equals 13 residues. The germline V gene has CDR1 SGHDN and CDR2 FVKESK. V shed 6 bases and J 6 bases; nucleotides not matched to a gene: 5. Written as DNA, the CDR3 is TGTGCCAGCAGGGAACAGGGGGCGCATGGCTACACCTTC. This encodes CASREQGAHGYTF.